The 5 T cell receptor beta chains reported below all come from one sample, sequenced in a study of T cell repertoires in cytomegalovirus infection. In TCRdb, the reads were re-called with MiXCR into one record per CDR3 protein. The sample shows a few hundred thousand distinct CDR3 sequences, roughly 13% of them seen only once. Material: PBMCs. The receptors were gathered from a human donor in good health (CMV status not recorded). Some clones in this sample may be carry-over from other donors' samples.

This clonotype was recorded at least ten times. The chain has TRBV15 and TRBJ2-7; D possibly corresponds to TRBD2 (5 bases). Germline V gives CDR1 LNHNV, CDR2 YYDKDF (reference sequence). The V gene lost 0 bases and the J gene lost 3 bases, with 6 bases spanning the gap. The CDR3 loop spans 13 amino acids. The CDR3 sequence: CATSRELGYEQYF. CDR3 in DNA: TGTGCCACCAGCAGAGAACTAGGCTACGAGCAGTACTTC.

The V and J genes are TRBV7-9 and TRBJ2-1, with D possibly TRBD2 on 5 matching bases. CDR1 is SEHNR and CDR2 is FQNEAQ in the germline V gene (reference sequence). The V end was cut by 5 bases, the J end by 6 bases, with 20 bases between. CDR3 length: 16 residues. CDR3 nucleotides: TGTGCCAGCAGCAAGCGGCCCCAAGAACGCCTCAATGAGCAGTTCTTC. Translated: CASSKRPQERLNEQFF. The full variable domain, rest sourced from reference TRBV7-9 and TRBJ2-1, is DTGVSQNPRHKITKRGQNVTFRCDPISEHNRLYWYRQTLGQGPEFLTYFQNEAQLEKSRLLSDRFSAERPKGSFSTLEIQRTEQGDSAMYLCASSKRPQERLNEQFFGPGTRLTVL.

This clonotype showed up many times. The chain uses TRBV7-2 and TRBJ2-3; perhaps TRBD1 as D (5 bases). V was cut by 0 bases and J by 4 bases, with 14 bases left in between. This CDR3 spans 16 amino acids. Germline V gene sequence: CDR1 SGHTA, CDR2 FQGNSA. Written as DNA, the CDR3 is TGTGCCAGCAGCTTAGCGGTAATTAGGGGTCCAGATACGCAGTATTTT. It translates to CASSLAVIRGPDTQYF.

The sample holds a few counts of this clonotype. V is TRBV29-1 and J is TRBJ2-3; perhaps TRBD1 as D (6 bases). V shed 8 bases and J shed 0 bases, with 18 bases lying between them. Germline CDR1 reads SQVTM; CDR2 reads ANQGSEA. The CDR3 spans 15 residues. The CDR3 region has the DNA TGCAGCCAAGGACAGATAGCTGCTAGCACAGATACGCAGTATTTT. This translates into CSQGQIAASTDTQYF.

This clonotype has at least ten counts. The chain carries TRBV18 and TRBJ1-1; D might be TRBD1 (5 bases). This CDR3 spans 14 amino acids. Trimming left V 4 bases short and J 1 base short, with 10 bases between. Germline-derived CDR1 and CDR2 are KGHSH and LQKENI. For the CDR3, the DNA is TGTGCCAGCTCACTTCGACAGACGAACACTGAAGCTTTCTTT. Translating it yields CASSLRQTNTEAFF. Supplemented by reference TRBV18 and TRBJ1-1, the full variable domain reads NAGVMQNPRHLVRRRGQEARLRCSPMKGHSHVYWYRQLPEEGLKFMVYLQKENIIDESGMPKERFSAEFPKEGPSILRIQQVVRGDSAAYFCASSLRQTNTEAFFGQGTRLTVV.